The rows below give T cell receptor beta chains drawn from one sample of a study of blood T cell repertoires in COVID-19. This table comes from immunoSEQ multiplex PCR, and its TCRdb copy is limited to in-frame clones, with some not included. The repertoire includes a few hundred thousand clones, roughly 90% of them detected once, and around 0.92% sits in the top ten. The sequenced sample was peripheral blood. These receptors all come from a man aged 18 to 35 with COVID-19, enrolled during active disease. Each CDR3 is given with its conserved first and last residue. D genes are given only for firm matches. Not every row has a clone size; where given, it reads once, few, many or a size class.

TGCGCCAGCCGGGTTGGGGACAGTAAAGAGACCCAGTACTTC	CASRVGDSKETQYF	TRBD1	few	TRBV10-1	TRBJ2-5
TGTGCCAGCAGTTACTCATTCCAGGGGACGAACTATGGCTACACCTTC	CASSYSFQGTNYGYTF	NA	NA	TRBV6-5	TRBJ1-2
TGTGCCAGCAGCCCCTGGCCGATGGAGACCCAGTACTTC	CASSPWPMETQYF	NA	NA	TRBV11-3	TRBJ2-5
TGTGCCAGCAGCTCCAGCGGGAGACGGACCGGGGAGCTGTTTTTT	CASSSSGRRTGELFF	TRBD2	NA	TRBV7-9	TRBJ2-2
TGTGCCAGCTCACGGACCGGGACAGGATCCTACGAGCAGTACTTC	CASSRTGTGSYEQYF	TRBD1	NA	TRBV18	TRBJ2-7
TGTGCCAGCAGCTTCAGGGCTAGCGAGGTCGGGGAGCTGTTTTTT	CASSFRASEVGELFF	NA	NA	TRBV5-4	TRBJ2-2
TGTGCCAGCAGCGTAGACGGAGAAGAGACCCAGTACTTC	CASSVDGEETQYF	NA	NA	TRBV9	TRBJ2-5
TGTGCCAGCAGCTTGTTAGGAGACTACAATGAGCAGTTCTTC	CASSLLGDYNEQFF	NA	NA	TRBV5-4	TRBJ2-1
TGCGCCAGCAGCCAAGAACAGGGGAAACAGCCCCAGCATTTT	CASSQEQGKQPQHF	TRBD1	NA	TRBV4-1	TRBJ1-5
TGCGCCAGCAGCTTTGGACACCGTGAAAAACTGTTTTTT	CASSFGHREKLFF	NA	once	TRBV5-1	TRBJ1-4
TGTGCCAGCAGGCTAACAGGGGGTAATGAAAAACTGTTTTTT	CASRLTGGNEKLFF	TRBD1	NA	TRBV5-5	TRBJ1-4